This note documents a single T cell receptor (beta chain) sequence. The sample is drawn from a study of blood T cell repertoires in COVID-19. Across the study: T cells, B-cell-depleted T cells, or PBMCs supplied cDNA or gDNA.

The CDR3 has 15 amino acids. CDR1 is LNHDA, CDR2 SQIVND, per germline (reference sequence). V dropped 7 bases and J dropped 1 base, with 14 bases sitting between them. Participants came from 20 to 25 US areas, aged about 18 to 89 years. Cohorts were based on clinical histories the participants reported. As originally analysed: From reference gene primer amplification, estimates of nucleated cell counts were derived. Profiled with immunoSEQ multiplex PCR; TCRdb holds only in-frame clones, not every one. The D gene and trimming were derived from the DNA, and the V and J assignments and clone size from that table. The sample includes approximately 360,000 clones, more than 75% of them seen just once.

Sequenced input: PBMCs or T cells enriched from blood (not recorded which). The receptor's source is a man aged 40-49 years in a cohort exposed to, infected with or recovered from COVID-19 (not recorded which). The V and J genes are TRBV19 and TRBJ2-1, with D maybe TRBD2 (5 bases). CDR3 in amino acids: CASTPDRGSYNEQFF. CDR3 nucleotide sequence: TGTGCCAGTACCCCTGACCGGGGATCCTACAATGAGCAGTTCTTC.